The clone carrying this T cell receptor (beta chain) appeared a few times. Its antigen is currently unknown. The data derive from a study of CD8 T cells in Susac syndrome. Study observations and caveats: The study conceded that relatively few individuals underwent its TCR sequencing and HLA analysis.

Random-hexamer reverse transcription was applied to about 0.5 to 1 ug RNA. In TCRdb, the immunoSEQ multiplex PCR reads were re-called with MiXCR into one record per CDR3 protein. In the table there are approximately 140,000 distinct CDR3 sequences, approximately 95% of which are singletons. The multiple sclerosis controls comprised treatment-naive patients whose relapsing-remitting disease was stable or active. Negative isolation yielded CD8+ and CD4+ T cells; FACS enriched TEMRA cells. Between the trimmed V and J ends, which lost 6 bases and 7 bases, there was a span of 3 bases. Per the germline V gene, CDR1 is DFQATT and CDR2 is SNEGSKA (reference sequence). This CDR3 is 8 amino acids long.

The source of this sequence is a human donor with multiple sclerosis. The rearrangement uses TRBV20-1 and TRBJ1-2; D ambiguous. Sequencing input: CD4+ T cells from PBMCs. CDR3 DNA: TGCAGTGCGGCTGGCTACACCTTC. Its translation: CSAAGYTF.